Below, 16 T cell receptor beta chains from the same sample are listed, as sequenced in a study of T cells in Graves' hyperthyroidism and ophthalmopathy. Template material for amplifying TCR beta CDR3 regions consisted of RNA transcripts. The TCR CDR3 first-round RT-PCR relied on the HTBI primer set. MiXCR, run by TCRdb on the multiplex PCR reads, gives a single entry per CDR3 protein. Here the sample spans about 290,000 distinct CDR3 sequences, less than 15% being singletons. Sequenced input: blood. These TCRs come from a woman in her 30s with Graves' hyperthyroidism that later progressed to Graves' ophthalmopathy.

This clonotype was observed many times. The chain combines TRBV7-8 with TRBJ2-7, with 8 bases matching TRBD1. Trimming took 3 bases from V and 2 from J; bases not matched to a gene: 3. From germline, CDR1 is SGHVS and CDR2 FQNEAQ. The CDR3 spans 14 residues. DNA for the CDR3: TGTGCCAGCAGCTTCCGGGACAGGACCTACGAGCAGTACTTC. It yields the protein CASSFRDRTYEQYF.

This clonotype was observed many times. The V call is TRBV28, the J call TRBJ1-1, with 7 nucleotides matching TRBD1. The germline V gene has CDR1 MDHEN and CDR2 SYDVKM. The CDR3 is 17 residues long. V lost 2 bases, J lost 4 bases, and 13 bases stayed unmatched. The CDR3 DNA reads as TGTGCCAGCAGTTTACTAGCAGGGGGTATGTTGAGCACTGAAGCTTTCTTT. Amino acids: CASSLLAGGMLSTEAFF.

Ten or more counts support this clonotype. This chain joins TRBV2 and TRBJ2-2; TRBD1 matches 9 bases. V was pared by 5 bases and J by 7 bases, with 8 bases of the junction left unmatched. The germline gives CDR1 SNHLY, CDR2 FYNNEI. The CDR3 spans 15 residues. CDR3: CASSTSGTGIGELFF. The CDR3 DNA sequence: TGTGCCAGCAGTACTTCCGGGACAGGGATCGGGGAGCTGTTTTTT.

This clonotype was counted ten times or more. The chain joins TRBV5-5 to TRBJ1-2; 7 bases are shared with TRBD1. V dropped 4 bases and J dropped 8; count of bases not matched to a gene: 8. From germline, CDR1 is SGHKS and CDR2 YYEKEE (reference sequence). This CDR3 is built from 13 residues. The chain's CDR3 is CASSPTTGSGYTF. CDR3 sequence (DNA): TGTGCCAGCAGCCCAACGACAGGGTCCGGCTACACCTTC.

This clonotype was seen many times. This chain connects TRBV30 to TRBJ1-6; the D is unclear. The germline V gene has CDR1 GTSNPN and CDR2 SVGIG (reference sequence). The CDR3 contains 13 residues. Trimming took off 3 bases at V and 10 bases at J, with 13 bases between the two ends. For the CDR3, the DNA is TGTGCCTGGAGAAGGGCAGGAGGCTCACCCCTCCACTTT. Encoded protein: CAWRRAGGSPLHF.

Turning to this clonotype: The CDR3 does not close with the conserved phenylalanine or tryptophan, likely indicating a read error. This sequence joins TRBV14 and TRBJ2-1; 8 bases fit TRBD2. Trimming at V came to 2 bases and at J to 2 bases, leaving 5 bases not matched to a gene. The CDR3 spans 16 residues. Germline CDR1 is SGHDN and CDR2 is FVKESK. CDR3 bases: TGTGCCAGCAGCCAAATGAGGGGACTAGCCTACAATGAGCAGTTCCTC. This encodes CASSQMRGLAYNEQFL.

The chain links TRBV4-3 to TRBJ2-1; D not certain. The ends were cut back, 1 base at V and 4 bases at J, with 14 bases in the middle. The CDR3 runs 16 residues. CDR1 and CDR2 from the germline V gene are LGHNA and YSLEER. The CDR3 sequence: CASSQAVTAPYNEQFF. CDR3 in DNA: TGCGCCAGCAGCCAAGCGGTAACAGCCCCTTACAATGAGCAGTTCTTC.

This clonotype has at least ten counts. V and J are TRBV11-3 and TRBJ2-1, with D hard to call. This CDR3 contains 15 residues. Trimming shortened V by 3 bases and J by 3 bases, and 12 bases separated the two germline ends. CDR1 and CDR2 (germline): SGHNT, YENEEA. CDR3 bases: TGTGCCAGCAGCTTCTCGACTGGAATCTACAATGAGCAGTTCTTC. Translated: CASSFSTGIYNEQFF.

This clonotype came up many times. V and J are TRBV6-2 or TRBV6-3 and TRBJ2-7; D not certain. In germline, CDR1 is MNHEY, CDR2 SVGEGT. V lost 3 bases and J 0 bases, leaving 6 bases between the germline ends. This CDR3 contains 13 residues. The CDR3 nucleotides read TGTGCCAGCAGTTATCAGAACTCCTACGAGCAGTACTTC. Residues: CASSYQNSYEQYF.

The chain combines TRBV7-6 with TRBJ2-5; D is tentatively TRBD1 or TRBD2 (5 bases each). V was cut by 5 bases and J by 7 bases, with 20 bases left in between. This CDR3 contains 15 residues. Germline CDR1 SGHVS, CDR2 FNYEAQ. Here the CDR3 reads CASSRPGPHTRTQYF. DNA of the CDR3: TGTGCCAGCAGCCGGCCGGGACCGCATACGCGGACCCAGTACTTC.

This clonotype was found many times. The chain couples TRBV28 to TRBJ2-1, with 7 nucleotides matching TRBD2. Trimming removed 6 bases from V and 0 bases from J; junction bases left unmatched: 8. Germline CDR1 is MDHEN and CDR2 is SYDVKM. This CDR3 is 16 amino acids long. In DNA, the CDR3 is TGTGCCAGCAGCCGCAGCGGGGCGAGCTCCTACAATGAGCAGTTCTTC. Translated, it gives CASSRSGASSYNEQFF.

The chain has TRBV5-8 and TRBJ2-7; 10 nucleotides align to TRBD1. Trimming took 4 bases from V and 6 from J; bases not matched to a gene: 10. Looked up from germline, CDR1 is SGHTS and CDR2 is YDEGEE. This CDR3 has 15 amino acids. The CDR3 protein is CASSPLRDRGGEQYF. CDR3 sequence (DNA): TGTGCCAGCAGCCCGTTAAGGGACAGGGGAGGCGAGCAGTACTTC.

This clonotype has at least ten counts. The gene calls are TRBV20-1 and TRBJ1-2, with D perhaps TRBD1 (6 bases). CDR1 and CDR2 from the germline V gene are DFQATT and SNEGSKA (reference sequence). CDR3 length equals 11 residues. Trimming pared 7 bases from V and 8 bases from J, leaving 14 bases between. CDR3 DNA: TGCAGTGTTCGGGGGCTTGGAGGCTACACCTTC. Its protein is CSVRGLGGYTF.

The chain links TRBV4-2 to TRBJ2-5; 7 bases match TRBD2. V dropped 4 bases and J dropped 1; count of bases not matched to a gene: 9. Looked up from germline, CDR1 is LGHNA and CDR2 is YNFKEQ. The CDR3 spans 16 residues. The CDR3 DNA sequence: TGTGCCAGCAGCCCCGGCTTGGGGGGGGTCCAAGAGACCCAGTACTTC. Amino acids: CASSPGLGGVQETQYF.

CDR3 sequence: CASSQEGGTSDHTDTQYF. CDR3 nucleotide sequence: TGCGCCAGCAGCCAAGAGGGTGGGACTAGCGACCACACAGATACGCAGTATTTT. The V and J genes are TRBV4-3 and TRBJ2-3, with 10 bases that match TRBD2. The ends lost 0 bases at V and 2 bases at J; junction bases unmatched: 8. Germline assignment: CDR1 LGHNA and CDR2 YSLEER. This CDR3 has 18 residues.

This clonotype was detected many times. The chain combines TRBV27 with TRBJ2-3; D is unclear. In germline, CDR1 is MNHEY, CDR2 SMNVEV (reference sequence). V lost 2 bases to trimming and J lost 7 bases, with 4 bases between them. The CDR3 is made up of 11 amino acids. CDR3 bases: TGTGCCAGCAGTTTAGGCCATACGCAGTATTTT. Translation gives CASSLGHTQYF.